This record looks at one T cell receptor beta chain sequence and its context. Its antigen remains unknown. V dropped 4 bases and J dropped 0 bases, with 12 bases sitting between them. Germline V gene lookup returns CDR1 MDHEN and CDR2 SYDVKM. The CDR3 sequence is 15 residues long. PCR amplification relied on 60 Vbeta primers (plus 13 Jbeta primers). Data came from immunoSEQ multiplex PCR; TCRdb stores just in-frame clones and leaves some out. The sample contains 100,000 to 150,000 clones, 83% of which appear only once. The data are from a study of cytomegalovirus exposure and HLA in healthy donors. Notes on the study in general: The productive fraction for most TCR beta V segments was about 90% or about 30% in an earlier analysis. Later on, a genetic analysis was performed. It linked a missense variant in DCLRE1C with V- and J-gene trimming of TCR beta. The classifier, whose performance was assessed in both the original and validation cohorts, reportedly diagnosed cytomegalovirus status with high specificity and sensitivity.

Donors sampled were nominally healthy, though unrecorded immune exposures were likely. Sequenced input: PBMCs. This clonotype originated in a girl aged 2 to 9 in good health and CMV-seronegative. The chain employs TRBV28 and TRBJ1-2; possibly TRBD1 for D (5 bases). CDR3 DNA sequence: TGTGCCAGCAGTTCCCCTCCGACAGCTAACTATGGCTACACCTTC. This translates into CASSSPPTANYGYTF.